This is a list of T cell receptor beta chains from one sample in a study of CD8 T cells in Susac syndrome. Using its own MiXCR run on the immunoSEQ multiplex PCR reads, TCRdb lists one record per CDR3 protein. The profile shows tens of thousands of distinct CDR3 sequences, around 93% of them singletons. The sequenced sample consisted of CD4+ T cells from PBMCs. The source of these receptors is a human donor with Susac syndrome. CDR3s include the opening cysteine and the closing phenylalanine or tryptophan. D genes are given only for firm matches. For some rows the clone size is stated as once, few or many, or as a class when expanded; others skip it.

D	V	size	J	CDR3	DNA
.	TRBV3-1	once	TRBJ1-6	CASSHLHGLADSPLHF	TGTGCCAGCAGCCATCTCCACGGGCTGGCGGATTCACCCCTCCACTTT
.	TRBV7-2	few	TRBJ2-7	CASSPQGGGGLYEQYF	TGTGCCAGCAGCCCTCAGGGGGGCGGGGGCCTCTACGAGCAGTACTTC
TRBD1	TRBV19	.	TRBJ1-4	CASRETGRNEKLFF	TGTGCCAGTAGAGAGACAGGGCGGAATGAAAAACTGTTTTTT
TRBD1	TRBV7-7	.	TRBJ2-3	CASSPDRVITDTQYF	TGTGCTAGCAGCCCCGACAGGGTGATCACAGATACGCAGTATTTT
.	TRBV2	.	TRBJ1-3	CASTISGNTIYF	TGTGCCAGCACAATCTCTGGAAACACCATATATTTT
.	TRBV28	.	TRBJ2-7	CASSLFGLTYEQYF	TGTGCCAGCAGTTTGTTCGGACTTACCTACGAGCAGTACTTC
TRBD2	TRBV3-1	.	TRBJ2-5	CASAQASGQETQYF	TGTGCCAGCGCGCAAGCTAGCGGCCAAGAGACCCAGTACTTC
.	TRBV4-1	.	TRBJ2-2	CASSQDRRPTGELFF	TGCGCCAGCAGCCAAGATCGGAGGCCCACCGGGGAGCTGTTTTTT
TRBD1	TRBV2	.	TRBJ2-3	CASSFLGGGGTDTQYF	TGTGCCAGCAGCTTTTTAGGGGGCGGAGGCACAGATACGCAGTATTTT
.	TRBV9	.	TRBJ2-3	CASSATMTDTQYF	TGTGCCAGCAGCGCGACTATGACAGATACGCAGTATTTT
TRBD1	TRBV19	.	TRBJ2-7	CASQTAGTGTYEQYF	TGTGCCAGCCAAACCGCCGGGACAGGCACCTACGAGCAGTACTTC
.	TRBV28	.	TRBJ1-5	CASSLGQGLNQPQHF	TGTGCCAGCAGTTTAGGGCAGGGACTTAATCAGCCCCAGCATTTT
TRBD1	TRBV14	once	TRBJ1-2	CASSQDPGARGSGYTF	TGTGCCAGCAGCCAAGATCCGGGGGCCAGGGGGTCTGGCTACACCTTC
.	TRBV18	.	TRBJ1-1	CASSPERGSYQRGEAFF	TGTGCCAGCTCACCGGAGAGGGGCAGCTATCAAAGGGGTGAAGCTTTCTTT
TRBD1	TRBV24-1	.	TRBJ1-2	CATSEDRASGYTF	TGTGCCACCAGTGAGGACAGGGCGAGTGGCTACACCTTC
TRBD1	TRBV6-5	.	TRBJ1-5	CASRPDRALNQPQHF	TGTGCCAGCAGACCCGACAGGGCCCTCAATCAGCCCCAGCATTTT
.	TRBV10-3	.	TRBJ1-2	CAISESPFYGYTF	TGTGCCATCAGTGAGTCTCCTTTCTATGGCTACACCTTC
TRBD2	TRBV7-2	.	TRBJ2-7	CASSPRKGTSGGYEQYF	TGTGCCAGCAGCCCCCGAAAAGGGACTAGCGGGGGCTACGAGCAGTACTTC
.	TRBV28	.	TRBJ1-1	CASSRRDGNTEAFF	TGTGCCAGCAGTCGCAGGGACGGTAATACTGAAGCTTTCTTT
.	TRBV4-3	.	TRBJ1-6	CASSQGKGSGSPLHF	TGCGCCAGCAGCCAAGGAAAGGGGAGCGGGTCACCCCTCCACTTT
.	TRBV6-6	.	TRBJ2-3	CASKLPGAGSDTQYF	TGTGCCAGCAAACTACCTGGGGCGGGTTCAGATACGCAGTATTTT
.	TRBV19	.	TRBJ1-1	CATGTGNTEAFF	TGTGCCACCGGAACTGGGAACACTGAAGCTTTCTTT
.	TRBV6-5	.	TRBJ1-5	CASSYSTGDPQHF	TGTGCCAGCAGTTACTCGACAGGAGATCCCCAGCATTTT
TRBD2	TRBV5-4	.	TRBJ2-1	CASSRGGGQFF	TGTGCCAGCAGCCGCGGGGGGGGGCAGTTCTTC
.	TRBV29-1	.	TRBJ2-7	CSVESSAGQYF	TGCAGCGTTGAGAGTTCCGCGGGGCAGTACTTC
.	TRBV5-1	.	TRBJ2-3	CASSSGLYSGLTDTQYF	TGCGCCAGCAGCTCCGGCTTATATTCAGGACTCACAGATACGCAGTATTTT
TRBD1	TRBV27	.	TRBJ2-5	CASSPNRGALGQGLWETQYF	TGTGCCAGCAGTCCCAATCGGGGAGCTCTTGGACAGGGTCTATGGGAGACCCAGTACTTC